One sample yielded the 9 T cell receptor beta chains listed below, sequenced in a study of patients and donors after allogeneic stem cell transplantation. TCRdb redid the calling of the RT-PCR reads with MiXCR, one entry per CDR3 protein. The profile covers about 110,000 distinct CDR3 sequences, with 35% appearing a single time and 27% taken by the ten largest. The material sequenced was blood, either unsorted or a sorted T cell fraction (not recorded which). The receptors derive from a human donor who was either an allogeneic HSCT recipient or a stem cell or donor lymphocyte infusion donor (not recorded which). It is not recorded whose cells these are; they may come from a transplant donor.

This clonotype has a handful of counts. CDR3 DNA: TGCAGCGTTGAGGGGGTAGCGGGAGCAGATACGCAGTATTTT. Protein: CSVEGVAGADTQYF. The chain recombines TRBV29-1 with TRBJ2-3; the match to TRBD2 covers 9 bases. V shed 3 bases and J 4 bases; nucleotides not matched to a gene: 5. Looked up from germline, CDR1 is SQVTM and CDR2 is ANQGSEA. The CDR3 is made up of 14 amino acids.

The chain employs TRBV12-3 or TRBV12-4 and TRBJ1-2; no clear D gene. The CDR3 covers 14 residues. Trimming took 6 bases from V and 4 from J, leaving 15 bases between them. The CDR3 sequence: CASSPVRLPYGYTF. CDR3 DNA sequence: TGTGCCAGCAGCCCCGTCCGACTCCCCTATGGCTACACCTTC.

This clonotype came up a few times. The V gene is TRBV4-2, the J gene TRBJ1-2; the D gene is possibly TRBD1 (5 bases). Trimming removed 0 bases at V and 10 bases at J, with 15 bases between. Per germline, CDR1 LGHNA and CDR2 YNFKEQ. This CDR3 region has 14 residues. The CDR3 sequence: CASSQDQLQASYTF. The CDR3, as DNA: TGTGCCAGCAGCCAAGATCAGCTACAGGCTTCCTACACCTTC.

This chain connects TRBV12-3 or TRBV12-4 to TRBJ1-5, with 7 bases aligning to TRBD1. Unmatched junction bases numbered 8, after V lost 6 bases and J lost 6 bases. The CDR3 extends over 14 amino acids. The CDR3 is CASSPTGRAQPQHF. The CDR3 DNA reads TGTGCCAGCAGCCCGACAGGGAGGGCTCAGCCCCAGCATTTT.

The gene calls are TRBV12-3 or TRBV12-4 and TRBJ2-3; either TRBD1 or TRBD2 may fit D (6 bases each). The CDR3 spans 17 residues. The ends were cut back, 8 bases at V and 0 bases at J, with 21 bases in the middle. In nucleotides, the CDR3 is TGTGCCAGCGAGTTTGCGAGGGGGAGGCCTAGCACAGATACGCAGTATTTT. Encoded protein: CASEFARGRPSTDTQYF.

This clonotype has only a few counts. This chain links TRBV28 with TRBJ1-2; D is unresolved. CDR3 length equals 16 residues. Germline assignment: CDR1 MDHEN and CDR2 SYDVKM. V was shortened by 9 bases and J by 0 bases, with 20 bases between the two germline ends. The CDR3 DNA sequence: TGTGCCAGTACGATGCAACGGGGAACAGCTAACTATGGCTACACCTTC. It yields the protein CASTMQRGTANYGYTF.

A few counts support this clonotype. This chain connects TRBV6-5 to TRBJ1-2; no clear D gene. CDR3 length: 15 amino acids. The V end was cut by 6 bases, the J end by 4 bases, with 18 bases between. Germline V gene data show CDR1 as MNHEY and CDR2 as SVGAGI. CDR3 bases: TGTGCCAGCAGAGGCAGGATTGGGTACGGCTATGGCTACACCTTC. Protein: CASRGRIGYGYGYTF.

The rearrangement links TRBV11-1 to TRBJ2-7; possibly TRBD2 for D (6 bases). The germline V gene encodes CDR1 SGHAT and CDR2 FQDESV (reference sequence). The CDR3 contains 16 residues. V was shortened by 5 bases and J by 2 bases, with 19 bases between the two germline ends. The CDR3 spells CASSAGGPHQTYEQYF. CDR3 sequence (DNA): TGTGCCAGCAGCGCAGGAGGGCCTCACCAAACCTACGAGCAGTACTTC.

This clonotype was seen only a few times. Here the CDR3 DNA reads TGCGCCAGCAGCCTAAGGGTATCTGACGAGCAGTACTTC. It specifies CASSLRVSDEQYF. The genes are TRBV4-3 and TRBJ2-7; D call uncertain. V lost 4 bases and J lost 5, with 12 bases in between. This CDR3 has 13 residues. The germline V gene has CDR1 LGHNA and CDR2 YSLEER.